These 7 T cell receptor beta chains came from one sample sequenced in a study of Graves' ophthalmopathy and Graves' hyperthyroidism. RNA transcripts were the template, and TCR beta CDR3 regions were amplified from them. HTBI primers primed a first-round RT-PCR, and a second-round multiplex PCR followed. TCRdb used MiXCR to reprocess the multiplex PCR reads, holding one entry per CDR3 protein. The sample lists 200,000 to 250,000 distinct CDR3 sequences, approximately 28% occurring once. The sequenced sample consisted of peripheral blood. The receptors shown here come from a man in his fifties with Graves' ophthalmopathy.

The chain employs TRBV7-2 and TRBJ2-5; D uncertain. CDR3 length: 11 amino acids. V gave up 8 bases and J gave up 0 bases, with 4 bases separating them. The germline V gene encodes CDR1 SGHTA and CDR2 FQGNSA. CDR3 region: CASRDQETQYF. The CDR3 DNA is TGTGCCAGCCGGGACCAAGAGACCCAGTACTTC.

This clonotype was observed at least ten times. The chain is built from TRBV7-8 and TRBJ2-2, with D unclear. This CDR3 is built from 16 residues. The V end lost 2 bases, the J end lost 6 bases, and 16 bases lay between the germline ends. Per germline, CDR1 SGHVS and CDR2 FQNEAQ. CDR3 nucleotide sequence: TGTGCCAGCAGCTTAACTCTGATACGGCGATCCGGGGAGCTGTTTTTT. Its translation is CASSLTLIRRSGELFF.

This clonotype was recorded at least ten times. This chain connects TRBV7-2 to TRBJ2-7, with 11 bases fitting TRBD1. CDR3 length equals 18 residues. Germline CDR1 SGHTA, CDR2 FQGNSA. V was clipped by 4 bases and J by 2 bases; unmatched bases: 13. The CDR3 is CASSSRTGGDGSAYEQYF. The CDR3 nucleotides are TGTGCCAGCAGCTCCCGGACAGGGGGCGATGGGAGCGCCTACGAGCAGTACTTC.

This clonotype was picked up many times. The chain employs TRBV19 and TRBJ2-7, with a possible D match to TRBD1 (5 bases). From germline, CDR1 is LNHDA and CDR2 SQIVND (reference sequence). V was cut by 3 bases and J by 2 bases, with 8 bases left in between. The CDR3 has 13 amino acids. The CDR3 loop reads CASSIAGTYEQYF. The CDR3 DNA reads as TGTGCCAGTAGTATCGCAGGGACCTACGAGCAGTACTTC.

This clonotype was found a few times. The chain employs TRBV7-3 and TRBJ1-1; tentatively, D is TRBD1 (5 bases). There are 14 residues in the CDR3. Germline CDR1 SGHTA, CDR2 FQGTGA. Trimming shortened V by 2 bases and J by 4 bases, and 11 bases separated the two germline ends. CDR3 nucleotide sequence: TGTGCCAGCAGCTTACAGGGCTGGGGCACTGAAGCTTTCTTT. Its translation is CASSLQGWGTEAFF.

This clonotype came up a few times. The chain is built from TRBV27 and TRBJ2-5, with D tentatively TRBD2 (5 bases). Germline assignment: CDR1 MNHEY and CDR2 SMNVEV (reference sequence). The CDR3 is made up of 15 amino acids. The V gene lost 3 bases and the J gene lost 4 bases, with 15 bases spanning the gap. CDR3 coding DNA: TGTGCCAGCAGTTTTGCGGTGCCTGGGAGAGAGACCCAGTACTTC. This encodes CASSFAVPGRETQYF.

This clonotype was found many times. V gene TRBV12-3 or TRBV12-4 combines with J gene TRBJ2-5; the D call may be TRBD1 or TRBD2 (6 bases each). V lost 6 bases and J 2 bases, leaving 16 bases between the germline ends. CDR3 length: 15 residues. The CDR3, as DNA: TGTGCCAGCAGCTACCCCGAGGGGGGACAAGAGACCCAGTACTTC. It specifies CASSYPEGGQETQYF.